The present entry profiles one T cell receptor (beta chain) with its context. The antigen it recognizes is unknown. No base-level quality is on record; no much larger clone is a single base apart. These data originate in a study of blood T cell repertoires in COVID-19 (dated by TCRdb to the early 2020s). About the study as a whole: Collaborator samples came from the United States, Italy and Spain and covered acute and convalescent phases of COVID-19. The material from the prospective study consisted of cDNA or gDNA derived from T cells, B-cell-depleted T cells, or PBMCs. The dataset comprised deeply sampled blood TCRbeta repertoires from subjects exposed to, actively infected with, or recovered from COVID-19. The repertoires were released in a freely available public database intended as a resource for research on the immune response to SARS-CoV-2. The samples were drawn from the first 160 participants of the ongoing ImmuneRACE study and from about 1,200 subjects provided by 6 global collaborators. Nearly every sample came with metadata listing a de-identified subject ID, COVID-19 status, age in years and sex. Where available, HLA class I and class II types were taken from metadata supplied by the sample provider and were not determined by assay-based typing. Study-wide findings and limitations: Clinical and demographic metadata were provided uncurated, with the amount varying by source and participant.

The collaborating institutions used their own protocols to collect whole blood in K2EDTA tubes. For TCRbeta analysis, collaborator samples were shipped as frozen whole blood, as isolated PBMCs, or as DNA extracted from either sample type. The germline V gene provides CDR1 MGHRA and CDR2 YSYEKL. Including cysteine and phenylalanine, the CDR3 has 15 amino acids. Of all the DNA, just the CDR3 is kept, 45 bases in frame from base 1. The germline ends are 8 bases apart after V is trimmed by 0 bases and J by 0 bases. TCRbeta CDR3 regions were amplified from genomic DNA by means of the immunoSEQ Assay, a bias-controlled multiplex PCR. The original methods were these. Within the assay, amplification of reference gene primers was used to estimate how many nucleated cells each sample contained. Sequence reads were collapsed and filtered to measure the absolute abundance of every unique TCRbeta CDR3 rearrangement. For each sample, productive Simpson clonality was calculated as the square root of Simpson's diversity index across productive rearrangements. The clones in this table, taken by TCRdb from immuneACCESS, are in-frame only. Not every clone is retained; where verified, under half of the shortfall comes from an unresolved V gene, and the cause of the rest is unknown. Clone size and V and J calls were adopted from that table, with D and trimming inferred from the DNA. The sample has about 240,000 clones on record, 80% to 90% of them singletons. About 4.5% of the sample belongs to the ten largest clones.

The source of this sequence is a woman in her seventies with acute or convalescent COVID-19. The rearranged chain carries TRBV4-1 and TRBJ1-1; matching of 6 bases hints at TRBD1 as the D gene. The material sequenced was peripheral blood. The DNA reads TGCGCCAGCAGCCAAGAAGCAGGGGTGAACACTGAAGCTTTCTTT. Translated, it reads CASSQEAGVNTEAFF.